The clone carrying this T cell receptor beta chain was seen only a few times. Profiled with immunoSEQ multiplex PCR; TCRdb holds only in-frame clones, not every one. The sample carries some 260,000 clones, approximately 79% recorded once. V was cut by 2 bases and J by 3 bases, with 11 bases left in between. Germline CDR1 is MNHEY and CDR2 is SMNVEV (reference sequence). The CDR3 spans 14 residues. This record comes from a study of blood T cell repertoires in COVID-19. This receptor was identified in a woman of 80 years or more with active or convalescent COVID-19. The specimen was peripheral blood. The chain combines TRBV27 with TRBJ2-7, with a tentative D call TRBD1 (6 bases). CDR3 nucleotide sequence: TGTGCCAGCAGTTTAGGCGGCAGGGGCTACGAGCAGTACTTC. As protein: CASSLGGRGYEQYF.